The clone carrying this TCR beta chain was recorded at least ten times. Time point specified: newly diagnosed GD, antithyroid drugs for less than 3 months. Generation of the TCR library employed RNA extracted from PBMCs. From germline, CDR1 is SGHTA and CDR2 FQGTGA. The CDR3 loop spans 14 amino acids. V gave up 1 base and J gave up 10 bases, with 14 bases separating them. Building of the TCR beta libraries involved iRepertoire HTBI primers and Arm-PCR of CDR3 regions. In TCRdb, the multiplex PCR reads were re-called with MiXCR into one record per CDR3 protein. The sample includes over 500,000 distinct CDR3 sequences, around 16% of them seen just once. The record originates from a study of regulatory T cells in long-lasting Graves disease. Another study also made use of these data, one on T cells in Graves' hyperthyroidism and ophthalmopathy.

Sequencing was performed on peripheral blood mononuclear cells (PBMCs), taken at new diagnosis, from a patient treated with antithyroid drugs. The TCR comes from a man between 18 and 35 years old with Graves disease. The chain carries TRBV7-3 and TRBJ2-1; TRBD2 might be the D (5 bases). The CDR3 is CASSLSSVGGEQFF. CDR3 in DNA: TGTGCCAGCAGCTTAAGTTCGGTAGGCGGGGAGCAGTTCTTC.